This TCR beta chain stems from a study of T cell repertoires in cytomegalovirus infection. TCRdb recomputed calls from the reads with MiXCR, one row per CDR3 protein. The profile shows 450,000 to 600,000 distinct CDR3 sequences, roughly a third of them singletons. The V segment lost 10 bases and the J segment 4 bases; nucleotides outside the gene matches: 3. The germline V gene has CDR1 SGHTA and CDR2 FQGNSA. The length of the CDR3 is 11 residues. This clonotype was detected a few times. Its specificity is not known. The sequence came from a human donor in good health (CMV status not recorded). Some clones in this sample may be carry-over from other donors' samples. Here the sequenced sample was cultured PBMCs, taken from culture after CMV antigen stimulation. This sequence joins TRBV7-2 and TRBJ2-5, with 7 bases that match TRBD1. CDR3 bases: TGTGCCACTAGACAGGGAGAGACCCAGTACTTC. The encoded protein is CATRQGETQYF.